Shown below are 25 T cell receptor beta chains from a single sample sequenced in a study of identical twins. TCRdb reanalysed the 5' RACE reads using MiXCR and keeps one entry per CDR3 protein. In the table there are around 250,000 distinct CDR3 sequences, over 5.5% of which are singletons. These data were likewise used in another study, on T cells expressing NK-cell markers.

Specimen: CD8+ T cells sorted from blood. The receptor source for this set is a woman aged 18-29 years in good health.

In its sample, this clonotype was seen many times. The rearrangement joins TRBV7-9 to TRBJ2-1; either TRBD1 or TRBD2 may supply D (6 bases each). Germline CDR1 and CDR2: SEHNR and FQNEAQ (reference sequence). Trimming took 5 bases from V and 1 from J, leaving 15 bases between them. CDR3 length: 16 residues. Written as DNA, the CDR3 is TGTGCCAGCAGCCCCGAAGGGGGGCCGTCCTACAATGAGCAGTTCTTC. This gives the protein CASSPEGGPSYNEQFF.

The sample holds many counts of this clonotype. The V and J genes are TRBV27 and TRBJ2-3; 9 bases are shared with TRBD2. The ends lost 2 bases at V and 2 bases at J; junction bases unmatched: 5. CDR1 and CDR2 from the germline V gene are MNHEY and SMNVEV (reference sequence). CDR3 size: 16 residues. CDR3 in amino acids: CASSLVAGANTDTQYF. In DNA, the CDR3 is TGTGCCAGCAGTTTAGTAGCGGGGGCCAACACAGATACGCAGTATTTT.

This sequence joins TRBV12-3 or TRBV12-4 and TRBJ2-1; D remains ambiguous. The CDR3 is 13 amino acids. The V gene lost 5 bases and the J gene lost 7 bases, with 12 bases spanning the gap. CDR3 nucleotide sequence: TGTGCCAGCAGTGGGGATATCAGGAATGAGCAGTTCTTC. Residues: CASSGDIRNEQFF.

There are many counts of this clonotype. The V gene is TRBV5-5, the J gene TRBJ2-7, with D perhaps TRBD1 (6 bases). Trimming pared 4 bases from V and 5 bases from J, leaving 16 bases between. This CDR3 has 14 amino acids. Germline lookup yields CDR1 SGHKS and CDR2 YYEKEE (reference sequence). Written as DNA, the CDR3 is TGTGCCAGCAGCGCTAACAGGGTGATCCACGAGCAGTACTTC. Protein: CASSANRVIHEQYF. The whole variable domain, filled in from reference TRBV5-5 and TRBJ2-7, reads DAGVTQSPTHLIKTRGQQVTLRCSPISGHKSVSWYQQVLGQGPQFIFQYYEKEERGRGNFPDRFSARQFPNYSSELNVNALLLGDSALYLCASSANRVIHEQYFGPGTRLTVT.

The chain couples TRBV29-1 to TRBJ2-1; 9 bases fit TRBD1. Per germline, CDR1 SQVTM and CDR2 ANQGSEA. This CDR3 contains 17 residues. With 3 bases clipped from V and 5 bases from J, the junction kept 14 bases outside the gene matches. The CDR3 loop is CSVDVPPARTGDNEQFF. CDR3 DNA: TGCAGCGTTGACGTTCCCCCCGCCAGGACAGGGGACAATGAGCAGTTCTTC.

This clonotype was found many times. This sequence joins TRBV4-3 and TRBJ1-2; TRBD1 aligns across 8 bases. The CDR3 runs to 15 residues. With V trimmed by 4 bases and J by 4 bases, 8 bases remained unmatched. Germline V gene data show CDR1 as LGHNA and CDR2 as YSLEER. The CDR3: CASSRSDRALYGYTF. For the CDR3, the DNA is TGCGCCAGCAGCCGCTCGGACAGGGCCCTCTATGGCTACACCTTC.

The chain recombines TRBV27 with TRBJ1-2; weak D call: TRBD1 (6 bases). The germline V gene has CDR1 MNHEY and CDR2 SMNVEV (reference sequence). The CDR3 runs to 14 residues. V dropped 0 bases and J dropped 7 bases, with 12 bases sitting between them. The CDR3 loop is CASSLSRGAGGYTF. DNA of the CDR3: TGTGCCAGCAGTTTATCTCGGGGGGCCGGTGGCTACACCTTC.

This clonotype was seen at least ten times. The chain uses TRBV7-9 and TRBJ2-2; D gene unclear. V lost 5 bases and J lost 6, with 22 bases in between. Germline V lookup: CDR1 SEHNR, CDR2 FQNEAQ (reference sequence). This CDR3 is built from 17 residues. This CDR3 reads CASSPDISTRNAGELFF. The DNA for the CDR3 is TGTGCCAGCAGCCCCGATATCTCCACCAGAAACGCCGGGGAGCTGTTTTTT.

The rearrangement links TRBV6-1 to TRBJ2-5; 8 nucleotides line up with TRBD1. This CDR3 contains 15 residues. The J segment lost 5 bases and the V segment lost 7 bases, leaving 12 bases of the junction unmatched. The V gene's germline CDR1 is MNHNS and CDR2 SASEGT. Written as DNA, the CDR3 is TGTGCCAGCATCGACCGAACAGGGGGTCGGGAGACCCAGTACTTC. It encodes CASIDRTGGRETQYF.

The rearrangement uses TRBV20-1 and TRBJ2-1; 12 bases are a match to TRBD2. Trimming took 0 bases from V and 7 from J; bases not matched to a gene: 13. CDR1 and CDR2 (germline): DFQATT, SNEGSKA (reference sequence). The CDR3 covers 18 residues. CDR3 amino acids: CSARDLAPSGGARNEQFF. The CDR3 DNA reads as TGCAGTGCTAGAGATCTTGCCCCTAGCGGGGGGGCTAGAAATGAGCAGTTCTTC.

In this sample, this clonotype turned up many times. This chain connects TRBV7-9 to TRBJ2-4, with unresolved D. Trimming cost V 7 bases and J 0 bases, with 13 bases left between them. Germline CDR1 reads SEHNR; CDR2 reads FQNEAQ (reference sequence). The CDR3 totals 15 residues. Written as DNA, the CDR3 is TGTGCCAGCACCTCTCCGGGTCGAGCCAAAAACATTCAGTACTTC. Translation: CASTSPGRAKNIQYF.

The V and J genes are TRBV18 and TRBJ2-1; perhaps TRBD2 as D (6 bases). CDR3 size: 13 residues. V lost 4 bases to trimming and J lost 8 bases, with 12 bases between them. The germline V gene encodes CDR1 KGHSH and CDR2 LQKENI. CDR3 loop: CASSQVGGDEQFF. CDR3 coding DNA: TGTGCCAGCTCACAAGTTGGCGGGGATGAGCAGTTCTTC.

This clonotype was seen many times. One junction end disagrees with the germline gene, perhaps due to a read error. This chain joins TRBV12-3 or TRBV12-4 and TRBJ2-1, with TRBD2 identical over 8 bases. The CDR3 extends over 11 amino acids. The CDR3 DNA reads as TGTGCCAGCAGTTGGGGACTAGAAGCGATCTTC. Protein sequence: CASSWGLEAIF.

This clonotype turned up a few times. The rearrangement uses TRBV7-9 and TRBJ2-1; 7 nucleotides align to TRBD2. This CDR3 is built from 14 residues. Losses at the gene ends were 3 bases for V and 5 bases for J; bases not matched to a gene: 4. Germline CDR1 is SEHNR and CDR2 is FQNEAQ (reference sequence). The CDR3 sequence: CASSFPREDNEQFF. The CDR3 DNA reads TGTGCCAGCAGCTTTCCACGGGAGGACAATGAGCAGTTCTTC.

The genes are TRBV3-1 and TRBJ2-5; D uncertain. CDR1 and CDR2 from the germline V gene are LGHDT and YNNKEL (reference sequence). This CDR3 has 14 amino acids. V was pared by 1 base and J by 1 base, with 7 bases between. The CDR3 spells CASSQGLAQETQYF. The CDR3 DNA sequence: TGTGCCAGCAGCCAAGGGTTAGCCCAAGAGACCCAGTACTTC.

The V gene is TRBV12-3 or TRBV12-4, the J gene TRBJ2-5, with TRBD2 identical over 11 bases. The junction had 14 bases not matched to a gene; V was cut back by 3 bases and J by 5 bases. This CDR3 is 18 amino acids long. This chain's CDR3 is CASSFQSLAGGPPETQYF. CDR3 nucleotides: TGTGCCAGCAGTTTCCAAAGTCTAGCGGGGGGTCCCCCGGAGACCCAGTACTTC.

This clonotype occurred many times. The junction and the germline gene differ at one end; a read error may be behind it. The chain links TRBV2 to TRBJ2-2; no clear D. Germline lookup yields CDR1 SNHLY and CDR2 FYNNEI. The CDR3 consists of 15 residues. The CDR3 loop is CASSEGSIAPGELFF. In nucleotides, the CDR3 is TGTGCCAGCAGCGAAGGCTCGATAGCTCCCGGGGAGCTGTTTTTT. Full variable domain (outside the CDR3, taken from reference TRBV2 and TRBJ2-2): EPEVTQTPSHQVTQMGQEVILRCVPISNHLYFYWYRQILGQKVEFLVSFYNNEISEKSEIFDDQFSVERPDGSNFTLKIRSTKLEDSAMYFCASSEGSIAPGELFFGEGSRLTVL.

The chain joins TRBV9 to TRBJ2-3; 11 bases are shared with TRBD1. This CDR3 spans 17 amino acids. Germline trimming cut 4 bases from V and 5 bases from J; bases unmatched to any gene: 12. CDR1 and CDR2 (germline): SGDLS, YYNGEE. The CDR3 is CASSWNSPGQGEDTQYF. The DNA of the CDR3 is TGTGCCAGCAGCTGGAATTCACCGGGACAGGGGGAAGATACGCAGTATTTT.

This clonotype has more than one count but fewer than ten. The chain carries TRBV11-2 and TRBJ2-1, with 8 bases aligning to TRBD2. The germline CDR1 and CDR2 sequences are SGHAT and FQNNGV. This CDR3 spans 18 amino acids. V trimming: 2 bases; J trimming: 8 bases; junction bases outside the gene matches: 17. The CDR3 loop reads CASSLLSSTSGLRDEQFF. The DNA of the CDR3 is TGTGCCAGCAGCTTACTAAGCTCAACTAGCGGCTTGAGGGATGAGCAGTTCTTC.

The genes are TRBV10-2 and TRBJ2-7, with 8 bases matching TRBD2. This CDR3 is built from 14 residues. Per germline, CDR1 WSHSY and CDR2 SAAADI. Trimming took 2 bases from V and 4 from J; bases not matched to a gene: 4. The CDR3 sequence: CASSEGLARYEQYF. As DNA, the CDR3 is TGCGCCAGCAGTGAGGGACTAGCAAGGTACGAGCAGTACTTC.

The genes are TRBV2 and TRBJ2-5; 8 bases line up with TRBD1. In germline, CDR1 is SNHLY, CDR2 FYNNEI. CDR3 size: 13 residues. Germline trimming cut 6 bases from V and 5 bases from J; bases unmatched to any gene: 5. In DNA form, the CDR3 reads TGTGCCAGCAGGCTGACAGGGGACGAGACCCAGTACTTC. This translates into CASRLTGDETQYF.

The chain has TRBV6-1 and TRBJ2-7; D is unresolved. V was clipped by 2 bases and J by 4 bases, with 6 bases between them. The CDR3 length is 12 residues. Germline V gene lookup returns CDR1 MNHNS and CDR2 SASEGT. CDR3 in DNA: TGTGCCAGCAGTGAATACGGTTACGAGCAGTACTTC. This codes for CASSEYGYEQYF.

In its sample, this clonotype was seen many times. The chain combines TRBV7-9 with TRBJ2-7; unclear D gene. The CDR3 loop spans 14 amino acids. Per germline, CDR1 SEHNR and CDR2 FQNEAQ (reference sequence). V lost 5 bases, J lost 2 bases, and 13 bases lay in between. The CDR3 bases are TGTGCCAGCAGCCCGCCCACAAAGCCCTACGAGCAGTACTTC. It codes for CASSPPTKPYEQYF.

This chain joins TRBV9 and TRBJ2-7, with D unresolved. Trimming removed 0 bases at V and 6 bases at J, with 7 bases between. The CDR3 length is 12 residues. Germline V CDR1 and CDR2: SGDLS, YYNGEE. As DNA, the CDR3 is TGTGCCAGCAGCGTAGCTACGGGCGAGCAGTACTTC. This codes for CASSVATGEQYF.

This chain uses TRBV27 with TRBJ1-5, with D unclear. CDR3 length equals 14 residues. Germline values: CDR1 MNHEY, CDR2 SMNVEV (reference sequence). Trimming took 6 bases from V and 5 from J, leaving 14 bases between them. In nucleotides, the CDR3 is TGTGCCAGCAGGCCCACCGGGAGAGATCAGCCCCAGCATTTT. Translating it yields CASRPTGRDQPQHF.